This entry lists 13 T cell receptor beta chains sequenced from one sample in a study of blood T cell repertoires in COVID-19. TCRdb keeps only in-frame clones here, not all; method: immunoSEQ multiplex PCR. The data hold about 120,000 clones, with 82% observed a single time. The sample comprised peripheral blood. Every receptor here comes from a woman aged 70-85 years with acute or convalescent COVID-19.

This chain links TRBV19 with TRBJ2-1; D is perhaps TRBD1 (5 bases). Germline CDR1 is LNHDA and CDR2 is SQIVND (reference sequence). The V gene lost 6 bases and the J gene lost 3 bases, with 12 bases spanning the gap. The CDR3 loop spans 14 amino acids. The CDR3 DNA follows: TGTGCCAGTAGCAGTTCCCAGGGCTACAATGAGCAGTTCTTC. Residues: CASSSSQGYNEQFF.

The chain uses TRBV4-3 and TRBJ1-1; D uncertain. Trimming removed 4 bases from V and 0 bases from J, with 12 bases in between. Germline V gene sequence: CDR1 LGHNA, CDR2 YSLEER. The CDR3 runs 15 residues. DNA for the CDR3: TGCGCCAGCAGCCCCTCTCCGGTACTGAACACTGAAGCTTTCTTT. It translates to CASSPSPVLNTEAFF.

CDR3 loop: CASSQSTGFSEKLFF. The CDR3, as DNA: TGCGCCAGCAGCCAAAGTACAGGGTTTAGTGAAAAACTGTTTTTT. V is TRBV4-3 and J is TRBJ1-4; maybe TRBD1 (6 bases). The germline CDR1 and CDR2 sequences are LGHNA and YSLEER. Trimming removed 2 bases at V and 7 bases at J, with 14 bases between. The CDR3 extends over 15 amino acids.

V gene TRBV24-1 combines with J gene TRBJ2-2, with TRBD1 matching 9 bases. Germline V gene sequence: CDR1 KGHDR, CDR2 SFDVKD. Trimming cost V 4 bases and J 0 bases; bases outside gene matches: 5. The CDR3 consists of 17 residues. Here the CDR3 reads CATSDPTGGPNTGELFF. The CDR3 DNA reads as TGTGCCACCAGTGACCCCACAGGGGGCCCGAACACCGGGGAGCTGTTTTTT.

The CDR3 bases are TGCGCCAGTTCTTTGGGGGGGCGCGAGCAGTACTTC. Translation: CASSLGGREQYF. J is TRBJ2-7 and V is TRBV5-1; the D gene is possibly TRBD2 (7 bases). The CDR3 loop spans 12 amino acids. The V end was cut by 8 bases, the J end by 6 bases, with 15 bases between. Germline V gene data show CDR1 as SGHRS and CDR2 as YFSETQ.

CDR3 amino acids: CASSLAGGNSYNEQFF. The CDR3 bases are TGTGCCAGCAGCTTGGCGGGGGGAAACTCCTACAATGAGCAGTTCTTC. The chain is built from TRBV5-4 and TRBJ2-1, with TRBD2 matching over 7 bases. CDR3 length: 16 residues. Germline loops: CDR1 SGHNT, CDR2 YYREEE (reference sequence). With V trimmed by 0 bases and J by 0 bases, 3 bases remained unmatched.

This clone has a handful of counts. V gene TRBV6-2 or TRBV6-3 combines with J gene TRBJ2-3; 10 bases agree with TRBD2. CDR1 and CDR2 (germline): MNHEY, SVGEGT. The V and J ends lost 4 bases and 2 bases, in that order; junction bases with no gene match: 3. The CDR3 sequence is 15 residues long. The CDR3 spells CASSWTSGLTDTQYF. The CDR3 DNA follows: TGTGCCAGCAGTTGGACTAGCGGCCTCACAGATACGCAGTATTTT.

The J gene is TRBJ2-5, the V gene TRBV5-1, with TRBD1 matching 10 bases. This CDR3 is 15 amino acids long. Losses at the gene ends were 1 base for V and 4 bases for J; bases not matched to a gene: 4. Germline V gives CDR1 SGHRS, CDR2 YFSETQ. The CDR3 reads CASSLSGQGTETQYF. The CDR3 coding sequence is TGCGCCAGCAGCTTGTCGGGACAGGGGACAGAGACCCAGTACTTC.

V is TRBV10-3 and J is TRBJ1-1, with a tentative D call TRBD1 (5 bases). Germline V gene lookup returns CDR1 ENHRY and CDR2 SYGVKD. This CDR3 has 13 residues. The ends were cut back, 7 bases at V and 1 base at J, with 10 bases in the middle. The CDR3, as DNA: TGTGCCATCACCACGGACACGAACACTGAAGCTTTCTTT. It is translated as CAITTDTNTEAFF.

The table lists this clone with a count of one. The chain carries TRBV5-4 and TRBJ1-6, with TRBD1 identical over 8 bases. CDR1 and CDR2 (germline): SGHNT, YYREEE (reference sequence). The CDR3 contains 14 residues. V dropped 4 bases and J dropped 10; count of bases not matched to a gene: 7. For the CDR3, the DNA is TGTGCCAGCAGCCCAGGGGGCCAACGATCACCCCTCCACTTT. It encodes CASSPGGQRSPLHF.

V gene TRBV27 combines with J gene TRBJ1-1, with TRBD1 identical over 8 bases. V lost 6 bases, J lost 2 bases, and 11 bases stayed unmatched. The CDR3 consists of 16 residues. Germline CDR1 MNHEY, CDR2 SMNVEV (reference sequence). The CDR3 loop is CASSPSGQGYNTEAFF. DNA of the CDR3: TGTGCCAGCAGCCCCAGTGGACAGGGCTACAACACTGAAGCTTTCTTT.

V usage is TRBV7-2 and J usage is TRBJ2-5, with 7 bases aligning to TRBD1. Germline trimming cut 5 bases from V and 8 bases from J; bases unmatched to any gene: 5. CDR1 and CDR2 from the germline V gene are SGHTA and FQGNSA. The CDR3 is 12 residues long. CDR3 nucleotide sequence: TGTGCCAGCAGCGTGACAGGGCGTACCCAGTACTTC. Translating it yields CASSVTGRTQYF.

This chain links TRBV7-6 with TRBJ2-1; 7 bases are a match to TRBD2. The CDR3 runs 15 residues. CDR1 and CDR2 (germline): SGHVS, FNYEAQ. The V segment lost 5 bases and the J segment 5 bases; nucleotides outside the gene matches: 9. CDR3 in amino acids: CASSHSTSLNNEQFF. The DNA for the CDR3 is TGTGCCAGCAGCCACTCGACTAGCCTTAACAATGAGCAGTTCTTC.